This T cell receptor beta chain comes out of a study of blood T cell repertoires in COVID-19. Germline V lookup: CDR1 SGHTA, CDR2 FQGNSA. This CDR3 is 11 amino acids long. V lost 11 bases and J lost 6, with 13 bases in between. Per the study methods: From reference gene primer amplification, estimates of nucleated cell counts were derived. The protocol was immunoSEQ multiplex PCR, while the TCRdb copy is restricted to in-frame clones and leaves out a portion. V and J calls and clone size are those listed in that table; D and trimming were worked out from the DNA. Of 250,000 to 350,000 clones listed, 88% are singletons.

This TCR was recovered from a man aged 18 to 30 with active or convalescent COVID-19. The sequencing input was peripheral blood. The chain has TRBV7-2 and TRBJ1-2; D not certain. The DNA of the CDR3 is TGTGCCGCCCACGGGAAAAATGGCTACACCTTC. Translation: CAAHGKNGYTF.